The 23 T cell receptor beta chains below come from one sample, sequenced in a study of cytomegalovirus exposure and HLA in healthy donors. The PCR contained 60 Vbeta and 13 Jbeta primers. Measured with immunoSEQ multiplex PCR; TCRdb has only the in-frame clones, and not every one. Of 160,000 or so clones listed, about four fifths are singletons. The sample consisted of PBMCs. The receptors originated from a woman aged 18-29 years in good health and CMV-seropositive.

The chain uses TRBV5-6 and TRBJ2-5; the match to TRBD1 covers 9 bases. The J call could be wrong; TRBJ2-7 is a better fit for the DNA end. CDR3 length equals 14 residues. Germline CDR1 is SGHDT and CDR2 is YYEEEE. The CDR3 DNA reads as TGTGCCAGCACCTCCGGGACAGGGATATACGAGCAGTACTTC. Protein: CASTSGTGIYEQYF.

J is TRBJ2-1 and V is TRBV7-9, with TRBD2 matching over 8 bases. The junction had 7 bases not matched to a gene; V was cut back by 1 base and J by 5 bases. Per germline, CDR1 SEHNR and CDR2 FQNEAQ (reference sequence). The CDR3 extends over 16 amino acids. CDR3 residues: CASSLVAGGGHNEQFF. The CDR3 DNA reads TGTGCCAGCAGCTTAGTGGCCGGGGGGGGTCACAATGAGCAGTTCTTC.

The chain links TRBV7-2 to TRBJ1-6, with no clear D. Trimming pared 1 base from V and 6 bases from J, leaving 10 bases between. In germline, CDR1 is SGHTA, CDR2 FQGNSA. CDR3 size: 15 residues. CDR3 coding DNA: TGTGCCAGCAGCTTAGAGGCGCGGATTAATTCACCCCTCCACTTT. Translated: CASSLEARINSPLHF.

This chain connects TRBV5-1 to TRBJ2-5; 8 nucleotides agree with TRBD2. The CDR3 covers 15 residues. V lost 0 bases, J lost 5 bases, and 6 bases stayed unmatched. Germline V gives CDR1 SGHRS, CDR2 YFSETQ. This CDR3 reads CASSLAPGGLETQYF. The DNA of the CDR3 is TGCGCCAGCAGCTTGGCTCCGGGGGGGCTGGAGACCCAGTACTTC.

V and J are TRBV19 and TRBJ1-1, with D unclear. From germline, CDR1 is LNHDA and CDR2 SQIVND (reference sequence). CDR3 size: 17 residues. Trimming took off 6 bases at V and 0 bases at J, with 20 bases between the two ends. CDR3 region: CASRPRSGSVLNTEAFF. As DNA, the CDR3 is TGTGCCAGTAGGCCTCGGTCAGGATCTGTCCTGAACACTGAAGCTTTCTTT. The full variable domain, completed using reference TRBV19 and TRBJ1-1, is DGGITQSPKYLFRKEGQNVTLSCEQNLNHDAMYWYRQDPGQGLRLIYYSQIVNDFQKGDIAEGYSVSREKKESFPLTVTSAQKNPTAFYLCASRPRSGSVLNTEAFFGQGTRLTVV.

This clone has just a few counts. J is TRBJ1-5 and V is TRBV6-5; the match to TRBD1 covers 9 bases. Losses at the gene ends were 5 bases for V and 5 bases for J; bases not matched to a gene: 7. Germline-derived CDR1 and CDR2 are MNHEY and SVGAGI. The CDR3 length is 15 residues. This chain's CDR3 is CASSATGGADQPQHF. Here the CDR3 DNA reads TGTGCCAGCAGTGCCACAGGGGGCGCCGATCAGCCCCAGCATTTT.

This rearrangement joins TRBV6-1 to TRBJ1-1; D remains unclear. CDR1 is MNHNS and CDR2 is SASEGT in the germline V gene. The CDR3 length is 13 residues. V shed 7 bases and J shed 7 bases, with 16 bases lying between them. DNA for the CDR3: TGTGCCAGCATGGCGGGAGGCTCCGGTGAAGCTTTCTTT. Translated, it gives CASMAGGSGEAFF.

This chain connects TRBV27 to TRBJ1-1; possible D gene TRBD1, 6 bases. The CDR3 consists of 12 residues. In germline, CDR1 is MNHEY, CDR2 SMNVEV (reference sequence). Trimming shortened V by 5 bases and J by 10 bases, and 14 bases separated the two germline ends. Written as DNA, the CDR3 is TGTGCCAGCAGTCCAACAGGGCCTGGAGCTTTCTTT. This translates into CASSPTGPGAFF.

The rearrangement links TRBV6-5 to TRBJ1-5; TRBD1 is a possible D gene (5 bases). V gave up 7 bases and J gave up 4 bases, with 11 bases separating them. This CDR3 is 13 amino acids long. CDR1 is MNHEY, CDR2 SVGAGI, per germline. DNA for the CDR3: TGTGCCAGCAATCAAGGGACTAATCAGCCCCAGCATTTT. Translated, it gives CASNQGTNQPQHF.

This clone was seen once. The rearrangement uses TRBV28 and TRBJ1-3; 8 nucleotides match TRBD1. The CDR3 covers 16 residues. The germline CDR1 and CDR2 sequences are MDHEN and SYDVKM. J lost 4 bases, V lost 4 bases, and 9 bases had no gene match. CDR3 nucleotides: TGTGCCAGCAGTTCGCCTCAGGGGGCGCGGGGAAACACCATATATTTT. Protein: CASSSPQGARGNTIYF.

This sequence joins TRBV7-9 and TRBJ2-1; 8 nucleotides agree with TRBD2. This CDR3 contains 17 residues. Germline trimming cut 4 bases from V and 4 bases from J; bases unmatched to any gene: 12. Looked up from germline, CDR1 is SEHNR and CDR2 is FQNEAQ (reference sequence). The CDR3 sequence: CASSSQVAGGLYNEQFF. The DNA of the CDR3 is TGTGCCAGCAGCTCCCAAGTGGCGGGGGGACTTTACAATGAGCAGTTCTTC.

This clone was found once. The chain has TRBV5-1 and TRBJ2-3; TRBD2 matches at 7 bases. This CDR3 comprises 17 residues. The germline CDR1 and CDR2 sequences are SGHRS and YFSETQ. Losses at the gene ends were 0 bases for V and 2 bases for J; bases not matched to a gene: 9. The CDR3 DNA follows: TGCGCCAGCAGCTTGGTCCCCCTAGCGGCAACCACAGATACGCAGTATTTT. This gives the protein CASSLVPLAATTDTQYF.

The chain uses TRBV4-3 and TRBJ1-2; D may be TRBD1 (5 bases). Trimming took 3 bases from V and 4 from J, leaving 15 bases between them. The CDR3 runs 15 residues. The V gene's germline CDR1 is LGHNA and CDR2 YSLEER. CDR3 nucleotide sequence: TGCGCCAGCAGCCACCTCGGGGGGGGGAGCTATGGCTACACCTTC. The encoded protein is CASSHLGGGSYGYTF.

The chain has TRBV5-1 and TRBJ1-1, with D maybe TRBD1 (5 bases). Deletions cut 4 bases from V and 1 base from J, with 11 bases between. Germline V lookup: CDR1 SGHRS, CDR2 YFSETQ. The CDR3 spans 14 residues. The CDR3 region is CASSIDSRNTEAFF. CDR3 bases: TGCGCCAGCAGCATAGACAGTAGGAACACTGAAGCTTTCTTT.

This sequence joins TRBV5-1 and TRBJ2-7, with a tentative D call TRBD2 (6 bases). The CDR3 covers 16 residues. Germline CDR1 is SGHRS and CDR2 is YFSETQ. V was shortened by 4 bases and J by 1 base, with 18 bases between the two germline ends. CDR3 loop: CASSANTGLSSYEQYF. CDR3 bases: TGCGCCAGCAGCGCCAACACGGGACTCTCTTCCTACGAGCAGTACTTC.

V gene TRBV7-2 combines with J gene TRBJ2-7; D is unresolved. V was pared by 2 bases and J by 0 bases, with 5 bases between. Germline V lookup: CDR1 SGHTA, CDR2 FQGNSA. This CDR3 is built from 13 residues. CDR3 protein: CASSLPSSYEQYF. The CDR3 DNA follows: TGTGCCAGCAGCTTACCGAGCTCCTACGAGCAGTACTTC. Variable domain in full (rest from reference TRBV7-2 and TRBJ2-7): GAGVSQSPSNKVTEKGKDVELRCDPISGHTALYWYRQSLGQGLEFLIYFQGNSAPDKSGLPSDRFSAERTGGSVSTLTIQRTQQEDSAVYLCASSLPSSYEQYFGPGTRLTVT.

The chain recombines TRBV29-1 with TRBJ1-5; tentatively, D is TRBD1 (5 bases). The CDR3 is 14 residues long. Trimming removed 8 bases at V and 0 bases at J, with 14 bases between. Germline loops: CDR1 SQVTM, CDR2 ANQGSEA. CDR3: CSTPGSPSNQPQHF. CDR3 DNA: TGCAGCACTCCAGGGTCCCCTAGCAATCAGCCCCAGCATTTT.

The table lists this clone with a few counts. The chain combines TRBV5-1 with TRBJ2-7, with 9 bases that match TRBD1. Germline assignment: CDR1 SGHRS and CDR2 YFSETQ. V lost 0 bases and J lost 4; bases outside the gene matches: 8. The CDR3 loop spans 16 amino acids. CDR3 sequence reads: CASSLAKTGGIYEQYF. For the CDR3, the DNA is TGCGCCAGCAGCTTGGCCAAGACAGGGGGGATTTACGAGCAGTACTTC.

CDR3 in DNA: TGTGCCAGCAGGGACCAGGGACAGTCGATCTACGAGCAGTACTTC. Translation gives CASRDQGQSIYEQYF. The V gene is TRBV6-5, the J gene TRBJ2-7; TRBD1 matches at 7 bases. V gave up 6 bases and J gave up 3 bases; unmatched junction bases: 11. The CDR3 has 15 amino acids. Germline CDR1 MNHEY, CDR2 SVGAGI.

The chain uses TRBV7-9 and TRBJ2-5; D uncertain. CDR1 is SEHNR, CDR2 FQNEAQ, per germline (reference sequence). Trimming cost V 3 bases and J 2 bases, with 22 bases left between them. This CDR3 is 18 amino acids long. CDR3 region: CASSFPPNRAIRQETQYF. CDR3 bases: TGTGCCAGCAGCTTTCCTCCCAATCGAGCTATACGACAAGAGACCCAGTACTTC.

The genes are TRBV13 and TRBJ2-7, with a weak D call TRBD1 (8 bases). CDR1 and CDR2 (germline): PRHDT, FYEKMQ (reference sequence). The germline V and J ends were trimmed by 4 bases and 5 bases, with 15 bases remaining between them. The CDR3 is 14 amino acids. Here the CDR3 DNA reads TGTGCCAGCAGCTCGAGGACAGGGAGGGACGAGCAGTACTTC. Its protein product is CASSSRTGRDEQYF.

The CDR3 nucleotides are TGTGCCAGTAGTATCCGAGACTGGCCCCAGCATTTT. Protein: CASSIRDWPQHF. The chain carries TRBV19 and TRBJ1-5; D not resolved. Germline loops: CDR1 LNHDA, CDR2 SQIVND (reference sequence). This CDR3 is 12 amino acids long. Trimming shortened V by 3 bases and J by 9 bases, and 9 bases separated the two germline ends. Drawing the rest from reference TRBV19 and TRBJ1-5, the complete variable domain is DGGITQSPKYLFRKEGQNVTLSCEQNLNHDAMYWYRQDPGQGLRLIYYSQIVNDFQKGDIAEGYSVSREKKESFPLTVTSAQKNPTAFYLCASSIRDWPQHFGDGTRLSIL.

The rearrangement links TRBV5-4 to TRBJ1-2; TRBD1 matches at 8 bases. J lost 1 base, V lost 5 bases, and 7 bases had no gene match. CDR1 and CDR2 (germline): SGHNT, YYREEE (reference sequence). The CDR3 length is 15 residues. For the CDR3, the DNA is TGTGCCAGCAGGATGGGCAGGGGGCGTAACTATGGCTACACCTTC. Encoded protein: CASRMGRGRNYGYTF.